A selection of T cell receptor beta chains follows, all from one sample in a study of regulatory T cells in long-lasting Graves disease. TCRdb re-analysed the multiplex PCR reads in MiXCR, keeping a single row per CDR3 protein. Among more than 300,000 distinct CDR3 sequences listed, 15% to 18% were seen once. Source: peripheral blood mononuclear cells (PBMCs), taken at new diagnosis, from a patient treated with antithyroid drugs. The receptors stem from a female donor with Graves disease. CDR3s include the opening cysteine and the closing phenylalanine or tryptophan. The order of the fields is CDR3 DNA, CDR3 protein, J gene, V gene, D gene, clone size. A D gene is named only where the DNA matches it firmly. Some rows have no size entry. The others give once, few or many, or a class for an expanded clone.

DNA: TGCGCCAGCAGCCAAGGTGGACCGAGCTCTGGGGCCAACGTCCTGACTTTC
CDR3: CASSQGGPSSGANVLTF
J: TRBJ2-6
V: TRBV4-3
D: -
size: -

DNA: TGCAGTGCTAGAGAAGGGGGCACAGATACGCAGTATTTT
CDR3: CSAREGGTDTQYF
J: TRBJ2-3
V: TRBV20-1
D: -
size: many

DNA: TGCGCCAGCAGCTACCTGGGACAGGACACTGAAGCTTTCTTT
CDR3: CASSYLGQDTEAFF
J: TRBJ1-1
V: TRBV5-1
D: TRBD1
size: many

DNA: TGTGCCAGCAGCACTCGGACAGGGGGCGTCTGGGCAGATACGCAGTATTTT
CDR3: CASSTRTGGVWADTQYF
J: TRBJ2-3
V: TRBV7-2
D: TRBD1
size: many

DNA: TGTGCCAGCGGACGCCCCCGAGAGGGTTATGGCTACACCTTC
CDR3: CASGRPREGYGYTF
J: TRBJ1-2
V: TRBV6-2/TRBV6-3
D: -
size: -

DNA: TGCGCCAGCAGCCGGACGGTTGATAATTCACCCCTCCACTTT
CDR3: CASSRTVDNSPLHF
J: TRBJ1-6
V: TRBV10-2
D: -
size: many

DNA: TGTGCCAGCAGTCCGGGACTAGCGGGGGCCGGGGAGACCCAGTACTTC
CDR3: CASSPGLAGAGETQYF
J: TRBJ2-5
V: TRBV9
D: TRBD2
size: many

DNA: TGTGCCAGTGGGGGGGGCCCCTACGAGCAGTACTTC
CDR3: CASGGGPYEQYF
J: TRBJ2-7
V: TRBV28
D: -
size: -

DNA: TGTGCCAGCAGCACCGGGACATCAAACACTGAAGCTTTCTTT
CDR3: CASSTGTSNTEAFF
J: TRBJ1-1
V: TRBV3-1
D: -
size: many

DNA: TGCAGTGCTAGAGAGGGGGCGACTTACAATGAGCAGTTCTTC
CDR3: CSAREGATYNEQFF
J: TRBJ2-1
V: TRBV20-1
D: -
size: many

DNA: TGCGCCAGCAGTGGCAGTCAACTAGCGGGCTTCCTCGAGCAGTACTTC
CDR3: CASSGSQLAGFLEQYF
J: TRBJ2-7
V: TRBV4-1
D: TRBD2
size: few

DNA: TGTGCCAGCAGCTTAGTACGCTTGGGGGGAACTAGCGGGAGTGTCTACGAGCAGTACTTC
CDR3: CASSLVRLGGTSGSVYEQYF
J: TRBJ2-7
V: TRBV7-2
D: TRBD2
size: many

DNA: TGTGCCAGCAGTTTATGGTACTCGGGGGGCCTGATGAACACTGAAGCTTTCTTT
CDR3: CASSLWYSGGLMNTEAFF
J: TRBJ1-1
V: TRBV28
D: -
size: many

DNA: TGTGCCATGCAATACGAGCAGTACTTC
CDR3: CAMQYEQYF
J: TRBJ2-7
V: TRBV6-1
D: -
size: few

DNA: TGTGCCAGCAGCCCCCCCGCCCGGATGCTTACCAAAAACATTCAGTACTTC
CDR3: CASSPPARMLTKNIQYF
J: TRBJ2-4
V: TRBV3-1
D: -
size: many

DNA: TGTGCCTGGACCCCGGGACTTATTAACAATGAGCAGTTCTTC
CDR3: CAWTPGLINNEQFF
J: TRBJ2-1
V: TRBV30
D: -
size: once

DNA: TGCGCCAGCAGCGTTTCCGGGACGGACTCTGGAAACACCATATATTTT
CDR3: CASSVSGTDSGNTIYF
J: TRBJ1-3
V: TRBV5-1
D: -
size: many

DNA: TGTGCCAGCAGCTTACAAGGGGACAGGCGAAGATGGGTCTCCTACAATGAGCAGTTCTTC
CDR3: CASSLQGDRRRWVSYNEQFF
J: TRBJ2-1
V: TRBV5-4
D: TRBD1
size: few

DNA: TGTGCCAGCAGCTTCCGGCTTGAAGCTTTCTTT
CDR3: CASSFRLEAFF
J: TRBJ1-1
V: TRBV5-8
D: -
size: -

DNA: TGCAGTGCTAGAGACAGGAATAACTACGAGCAGTACTTC
CDR3: CSARDRNNYEQYF
J: TRBJ2-7
V: TRBV20-1
D: -
size: many

DNA: TGTGCCAGCAGCCACCCTAGCGGGAGGGCGAATGAGCAGTTCTTC
CDR3: CASSHPSGRANEQFF
J: TRBJ2-1
V: TRBV7-2
D: TRBD2
size: many

DNA: TGTGCCAGCCGTGAGCGGCAGACTAATGAAAAACTGTTTTTT
CDR3: CASRERQTNEKLFF
J: TRBJ1-4
V: TRBV27
D: -
size: few